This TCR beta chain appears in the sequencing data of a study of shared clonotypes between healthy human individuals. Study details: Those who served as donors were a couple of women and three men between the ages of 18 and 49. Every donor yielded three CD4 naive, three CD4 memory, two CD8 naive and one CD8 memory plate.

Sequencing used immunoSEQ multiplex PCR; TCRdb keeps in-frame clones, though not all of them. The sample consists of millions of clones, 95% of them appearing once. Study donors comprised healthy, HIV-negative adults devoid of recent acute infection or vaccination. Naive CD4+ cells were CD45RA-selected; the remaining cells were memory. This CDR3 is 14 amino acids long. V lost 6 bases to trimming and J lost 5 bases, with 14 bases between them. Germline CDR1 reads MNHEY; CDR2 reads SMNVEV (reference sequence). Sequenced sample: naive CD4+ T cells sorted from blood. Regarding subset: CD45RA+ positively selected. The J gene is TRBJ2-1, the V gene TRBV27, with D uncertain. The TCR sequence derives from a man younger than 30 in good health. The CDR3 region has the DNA TGTGCCAGCAGCTACACCTTGACTCACAATGAGCAGTTCTTC. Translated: CASSYTLTHNEQFF.